This is a list of T cell receptor beta chains from one sample in a study of T cell repertoires in cytomegalovirus infection. No antigen has been identified for these receptors. TCRdb passed the reads through MiXCR, listing each CDR3 protein once. The sample has around 120,000 distinct CDR3 sequences, roughly two fifths seen once. The source was CD8+ T cells from cultured PBMCs, collected from culture after CMV antigen stimulation. All receptors derive from a human donor in good health (CMV status not recorded). Some clones in this sample may be carry-over from other donors' samples. The CDR3 runs from the conserved cysteine through the conserved F or W. Each record gives: clone size, J gene, V gene, D gene, CDR3 protein, CDR3 DNA. D genes are given only for firm matches. The size entry is marked missing in some rows and otherwise reads once, few, many or a size class.

clone_size: few; j_call: TRBJ2-3; v_call: TRBV7-6; d_call: NA; cdr3_aa: CASSPDGGPTDTQYF; cdr3_nt: TGTGCCAGCAGCCCTGACGGGGGCCCCACAGATACGCAGTATTTT
clone_size: NA; j_call: TRBJ1-4; v_call: TRBV7-9; d_call: NA; cdr3_aa: CASSPTHNEKLFF; cdr3_nt: TGTGCCAGCAGCCCGACACATAATGAAAAACTGTTTTTT
clone_size: NA; j_call: TRBJ2-3; v_call: TRBV12-3/TRBV12-4; d_call: TRBD1; cdr3_aa: CASSASGGAGDTQYF; cdr3_nt: TGTGCCAGCAGTGCATCAGGGGGCGCGGGAGATACGCAGTATTTT
clone_size: many; j_call: TRBJ2-7; v_call: TRBV12-3/TRBV12-4; d_call: TRBD2; cdr3_aa: CASSFYLAGDEQYF; cdr3_nt: TGTGCCAGCAGTTTCTACCTAGCGGGGGACGAGCAGTACTTC
clone_size: NA; j_call: TRBJ1-5; v_call: TRBV28; d_call: TRBD1; cdr3_aa: CASSPQGAGSNQPQHF; cdr3_nt: TGTGCCAGCAGCCCCCAGGGGGCTGGAAGCAATCAGCCCCAGCATTTT
clone_size: few; j_call: TRBJ1-1; v_call: TRBV6-5; d_call: NA; cdr3_aa: CASSYARTVNTEAFF; cdr3_nt: TGTGCCAGCAGTTACGCCCGGACAGTGAACACTGAAGCTTTCTTT
clone_size: many; j_call: TRBJ2-1; v_call: TRBV19; d_call: NA; cdr3_aa: CASIGGSSYNEQFF; cdr3_nt: TGTGCCAGTATTGGGGGGAGCTCCTACAATGAGCAGTTCTTC
clone_size: few; j_call: TRBJ2-5; v_call: TRBV12-3/TRBV12-4; d_call: NA; cdr3_aa: CASSLGQVQYF; cdr3_nt: TGTGCCAGCAGTTTAGGGCAGGTCCAGTACTTC
clone_size: NA; j_call: TRBJ2-6; v_call: TRBV12-3/TRBV12-4; d_call: NA; cdr3_aa: CASRQADSGANVLTF; cdr3_nt: TGTGCCAGCAGACAGGCAGACTCTGGGGCCAACGTCCTGACTTTC
clone_size: NA; j_call: TRBJ1-1; v_call: TRBV11-1; d_call: TRBD1; cdr3_aa: CASSLDRGMNTEAFF; cdr3_nt: TGTGCCAGCAGCCTCGACAGGGGAATGAACACTGAAGCTTTCTTT
clone_size: few; j_call: TRBJ2-7; v_call: TRBV7-2; d_call: NA; cdr3_aa: CASSLLQGSYEQYF; cdr3_nt: TGTGCCAGCAGCTTACTACAGGGTTCTTACGAGCAGTACTTC
clone_size: NA; j_call: TRBJ2-3; v_call: TRBV29-1; d_call: NA; cdr3_aa: CSVEGYYPSTDTQYF; cdr3_nt: TGCAGCGTTGAAGGATACTACCCTAGCACAGATACGCAGTATTTT
clone_size: NA; j_call: TRBJ1-4; v_call: TRBV7-8; d_call: NA; cdr3_aa: CASSSEGQAATNEKLFF; cdr3_nt: TGTGCCAGCAGCTCAGAGGGGCAGGCTGCAACTAATGAAAAACTGTTTTTT
clone_size: NA; j_call: TRBJ1-1; v_call: TRBV19; d_call: NA; cdr3_aa: CASSIVRRQETIAEAFF; cdr3_nt: TGTGCCAGTAGTATAGTTAGACGCCAGGAGACAATCGCTGAAGCTTTCTTT
clone_size: NA; j_call: TRBJ1-4; v_call: TRBV28; d_call: NA; cdr3_aa: CASSFLGGFGEKLFF; cdr3_nt: TGTGCCAGCAGTTTTCTAGGCGGTTTTGGGGAAAAACTGTTTTTT
clone_size: NA; j_call: TRBJ2-3; v_call: TRBV7-2; d_call: TRBD2; cdr3_aa: CASSSPGTSGPDTQYF; cdr3_nt: TGTGCCAGCAGCTCTCCCGGGACTAGCGGTCCAGATACGCAGTATTTT
clone_size: NA; j_call: TRBJ2-7; v_call: TRBV12-3/TRBV12-4; d_call: TRBD2; cdr3_aa: CASSSSSPRTSGPSYEQYF; cdr3_nt: TGTGCCAGCAGTTCTAGTTCCCCCAGGACTAGCGGGCCCTCCTACGAGCAGTACTTC
clone_size: many; j_call: TRBJ2-2; v_call: TRBV28; d_call: NA; cdr3_aa: CASSFLQGWAGELFF; cdr3_nt: TGTGCCAGCAGTTTTTTACAGGGATGGGCCGGGGAGCTGTTTTTT
clone_size: few; j_call: TRBJ2-1; v_call: TRBV6-2/TRBV6-3; d_call: TRBD2; cdr3_aa: CASSGPGLAAYNEQFF; cdr3_nt: TGTGCCAGCAGTGGCCCGGGACTAGCGGCCTACAATGAGCAGTTCTTC
clone_size: NA; j_call: TRBJ2-1; v_call: TRBV7-8; d_call: TRBD2; cdr3_aa: CASSLGSGGKVNEQFF; cdr3_nt: TGTGCCAGCAGCTTGGGAAGCGGGGGGAAGGTCAATGAGCAGTTCTTC
clone_size: few; j_call: TRBJ2-3; v_call: TRBV27; d_call: NA; cdr3_aa: CASSFGTVHGTQYF; cdr3_nt: TGTGCCAGCAGTTTTGGAACGGTCCACGGGACGCAGTATTTT
clone_size: NA; j_call: TRBJ2-5; v_call: TRBV6-2/TRBV6-3; d_call: NA; cdr3_aa: CASSYSDSLQETQYF; cdr3_nt: TGTGCCAGCAGTTACTCGGACAGCCTACAAGAGACCCAGTACTTC
clone_size: many; j_call: TRBJ2-7; v_call: TRBV7-8; d_call: TRBD1; cdr3_aa: CASSLSGTGYEQYF; cdr3_nt: TGTGCCAGCAGCTTATCCGGGACAGGTTACGAGCAGTACTTC
clone_size: NA; j_call: TRBJ2-1; v_call: TRBV11-2; d_call: TRBD2; cdr3_aa: CASSFPSGGSNEQFF; cdr3_nt: TGTGCCAGCAGCTTTCCTAGCGGGGGGTCTAATGAGCAGTTCTTC
clone_size: NA; j_call: TRBJ2-3; v_call: TRBV4-1; d_call: TRBD2; cdr3_aa: CASSAGWTSGGDTDTQYF; cdr3_nt: TGCGCCAGCAGCGCCGGCTGGACTAGCGGGGGGGACACAGATACGCAGTATTTT
clone_size: many; j_call: TRBJ2-3; v_call: TRBV7-6; d_call: NA; cdr3_aa: CASSPLGGSTDTQYF; cdr3_nt: TGTGCCAGCAGCCCCCTCGGCGGGAGCACAGATACGCAGTATTTT
clone_size: NA; j_call: TRBJ2-2; v_call: TRBV6-2/TRBV6-3; d_call: TRBD1; cdr3_aa: CASPTWRQGDTGELFF; cdr3_nt: TGTGCCAGCCCTACCTGGCGACAGGGGGACACCGGGGAGCTGTTTTTT
clone_size: NA; j_call: TRBJ1-4; v_call: TRBV29-1; d_call: TRBD1; cdr3_aa: CSVTRQGQHEKLFF; cdr3_nt: TGCAGCGTTACTCGACAGGGCCAACATGAAAAACTGTTTTTT
clone_size: NA; j_call: TRBJ2-1; v_call: TRBV27; d_call: NA; cdr3_aa: CASSSSGAEQFF; cdr3_nt: TGTGCCAGCAGTTCCTCAGGAGCTGAGCAGTTCTTC
clone_size: NA; j_call: TRBJ2-1; v_call: TRBV7-3; d_call: TRBD2; cdr3_aa: CASSLSGGVFNEQFF; cdr3_nt: TGTGCCAGCAGCTTAAGCGGGGGGGTGTTCAATGAGCAGTTCTTC
clone_size: NA; j_call: TRBJ1-2; v_call: TRBV2; d_call: NA; cdr3_aa: CASSESNTYGYTF; cdr3_nt: TGTGCCAGCAGTGAGTCGAACACCTATGGCTACACCTTC
clone_size: NA; j_call: TRBJ2-1; v_call: TRBV6-4; d_call: TRBD1; cdr3_aa: CASSRQGNLDEQFF; cdr3_nt: TGTGCCAGCTCCCGACAGGGGAACTTGGATGAGCAGTTCTTC
clone_size: few; j_call: TRBJ2-7; v_call: TRBV7-6; d_call: NA; cdr3_aa: CASSPSSTIGSYEQYF; cdr3_nt: TGTGCCAGCAGCCCTTCATCTACAATCGGATCCTACGAGCAGTACTTC
clone_size: few; j_call: TRBJ2-7; v_call: TRBV2; d_call: NA; cdr3_aa: CASTWQREESSYEQYF; cdr3_nt: TGTGCCAGCACCTGGCAGAGAGAGGAATCCTCCTACGAGCAGTACTTC
clone_size: few; j_call: TRBJ2-7; v_call: TRBV7-2; d_call: TRBD1; cdr3_aa: CASSFGTGDEQYF; cdr3_nt: TGTGCCAGCAGCTTTGGGACAGGGGACGAGCAGTACTTC
clone_size: many; j_call: TRBJ1-1; v_call: TRBV12-3/TRBV12-4; d_call: NA; cdr3_aa: CASSPITLETEAFF; cdr3_nt: TGTGCCAGCAGCCCCATAACACTAGAGACTGAAGCTTTCTTT
clone_size: many; j_call: TRBJ1-6; v_call: TRBV19; d_call: TRBD1; cdr3_aa: CASSSQGASPLHF; cdr3_nt: TGTGCCAGTAGTAGTCAGGGGGCTTCACCCCTCCACTTT
clone_size: few; j_call: TRBJ2-1; v_call: TRBV4-2; d_call: TRBD2; cdr3_aa: CASSQELAGGHDEQFF; cdr3_nt: TGTGCCAGCAGCCAAGAACTAGCGGGGGGGCATGATGAGCAGTTCTTC
clone_size: NA; j_call: TRBJ2-2; v_call: TRBV7-9; d_call: NA; cdr3_aa: CASRDRGAGELFF; cdr3_nt: TGTGCCAGCAGGGACAGAGGGGCCGGGGAGCTGTTTTTT
clone_size: few; j_call: TRBJ2-3; v_call: TRBV28; d_call: TRBD1; cdr3_aa: CASTLTGAADTQYF; cdr3_nt: TGTGCCAGCACCTTGACAGGGGCTGCAGATACGCAGTATTTT
clone_size: NA; j_call: TRBJ2-2; v_call: TRBV28; d_call: NA; cdr3_aa: CASSLLGQDTGELFF; cdr3_nt: TGTGCCAGCAGTTTATTGGGACAAGACACCGGGGAGCTGTTTTTT
clone_size: few; j_call: TRBJ2-1; v_call: TRBV27; d_call: NA; cdr3_aa: CASSLSSPVYNEQFF; cdr3_nt: TGTGCCAGCAGTTTATCGAGCCCAGTTTACAATGAGCAGTTCTTC
clone_size: NA; j_call: TRBJ1-2; v_call: TRBV27; d_call: NA; cdr3_aa: CASSLSPRWGREGYTF; cdr3_nt: TGTGCCAGCAGTTTATCCCCGCGATGGGGCCGGGAGGGCTACACCTTC
clone_size: once; j_call: TRBJ2-7; v_call: TRBV28; d_call: TRBD1; cdr3_aa: CASRPVFTGAHEQYF; cdr3_nt: TGTGCCAGCAGACCAGTGTTCACAGGGGCCCACGAGCAGTACTTC
clone_size: NA; j_call: TRBJ2-5; v_call: TRBV9; d_call: NA; cdr3_aa: CASSGTDRRETQYF; cdr3_nt: TGTGCCAGCAGCGGAACGGACAGAAGGGAGACCCAGTACTTC
clone_size: few; j_call: TRBJ2-1; v_call: TRBV12-3/TRBV12-4; d_call: NA; cdr3_aa: CASSGTIPIWRGGSYNEQFF; cdr3_nt: TGTGCCAGCAGTGGTACAATCCCTATCTGGCGGGGCGGCTCCTACAATGAGCAGTTCTTC
clone_size: few; j_call: TRBJ1-5; v_call: TRBV20-1; d_call: TRBD1; cdr3_aa: CSARPGTGMSNQPQHF; cdr3_nt: TGCAGTGCTCGTCCCGGGACAGGTATGAGCAATCAGCCCCAGCATTTT
clone_size: NA; j_call: TRBJ2-7; v_call: TRBV12-3/TRBV12-4; d_call: NA; cdr3_aa: CASSFLINEQYF; cdr3_nt: TGTGCCAGCAGTTTTTTAATCAACGAGCAGTACTTC
clone_size: few; j_call: TRBJ2-2; v_call: TRBV6-6; d_call: NA; cdr3_aa: CASSYSPGELFF; cdr3_nt: TGTGCCAGCAGTTACTCGCCCGGGGAGCTGTTTTTT
clone_size: many; j_call: TRBJ2-1; v_call: TRBV12-3/TRBV12-4; d_call: NA; cdr3_aa: CASSQALSGYNEQFF; cdr3_nt: TGTGCCAGCAGCCAAGCCTTATCGGGCTACAATGAGCAGTTCTTC
clone_size: NA; j_call: TRBJ2-3; v_call: TRBV7-2; d_call: NA; cdr3_aa: CASSLGGVHTDTQYF; cdr3_nt: TGTGCCAGCAGCTTAGGAGGGGTCCACACAGATACGCAGTATTTT
clone_size: NA; j_call: TRBJ1-2; v_call: TRBV20-1; d_call: TRBD1; cdr3_aa: CSARVRTGGSGGYTF; cdr3_nt: TGCAGTGCTAGAGTAAGGACAGGGGGCTCCGGTGGCTACACCTTC
clone_size: many; j_call: TRBJ2-1; v_call: TRBV6-1; d_call: TRBD1; cdr3_aa: CASSTGVSLYNEQFF; cdr3_nt: TGTGCCAGCAGCACAGGGGTCTCACTCTACAATGAGCAGTTCTTC
clone_size: NA; j_call: TRBJ1-2; v_call: TRBV9; d_call: TRBD1; cdr3_aa: CASSDPRQGDNYGYTF; cdr3_nt: TGTGCCAGCAGCGATCCCCGACAGGGGGATAACTATGGCTACACCTTC
clone_size: few; j_call: TRBJ2-2; v_call: TRBV2; d_call: NA; cdr3_aa: CASSGGTGELFF; cdr3_nt: TGTGCCAGCAGCGGGGGCACCGGGGAGCTGTTTTTT
clone_size: NA; j_call: TRBJ1-1; v_call: TRBV19; d_call: NA; cdr3_aa: CASSQTGDGAFF; cdr3_nt: TGTGCCAGTAGCCAGACAGGCGATGGGGCTTTCTTT
clone_size: NA; j_call: TRBJ2-4; v_call: TRBV11-2; d_call: TRBD2; cdr3_aa: CASSSRPSGVENIQYF; cdr3_nt: TGTGCCAGCAGCTCCCGGCCTAGCGGGGTGGAAAACATTCAGTACTTC
clone_size: NA; j_call: TRBJ2-7; v_call: TRBV27; d_call: TRBD2; cdr3_aa: CASSLSGLAVAYEQYF; cdr3_nt: TGTGCCAGCAGTTTATCCGGACTAGCTGTGGCCTACGAGCAGTACTTC
clone_size: NA; j_call: TRBJ2-7; v_call: TRBV20-1; d_call: NA; cdr3_aa: CSARDQDGLYEQYF; cdr3_nt: TGCAGTGCTAGAGATCAGGACGGCCTCTACGAGCAGTACTTC
clone_size: NA; j_call: TRBJ2-1; v_call: TRBV2; d_call: TRBD2; cdr3_aa: CASFLLAGGPGEQFF; cdr3_nt: TGTGCCAGCTTTCTCCTAGCGGGGGGGCCGGGTGAGCAGTTCTTC